This T cell receptor beta chain stems from a study of shared clonotypes between healthy human individuals. Points on this clone: Its antigen is as yet unknown.

Terminally differentiated effector memory CD45RA+ cells were excluded by CCR7 positive selection of CD45RO-negative cells. The table came from immunoSEQ multiplex PCR; TCRdb's copy has only in-frame clones and leaves some out. In the table there are about 680,000 clones, under 95% of which are singletons. Study results and limitations: Against clonotypes common to all four donors, non-shared ones had lower generation probabilities. Naive CD4 clonotypes overlapped across a few donors at roughly 4.5%.

V shed 4 bases and J 2 bases; nucleotides not matched to a gene: 2. This CDR3 contains 14 residues. Per the germline V gene, CDR1 is SQVTM and CDR2 is ANQGSEA. The TCR was taken from a young man in good health. This chain connects TRBV29-1 to TRBJ1-5, with TRBD1 matching 10 bases. Input material: naive CD8+ T cells sorted from blood. CDR3 in amino acids: CSVGDRGGNQPQHF. The CDR3 DNA is TGCAGCGTTGGGGACAGGGGCGGCAATCAGCCCCAGCATTTT.